This paragraph reports one TCR beta chain. Its antigen is as yet unknown. This sample was included in a study of T cell responses to AZD1222 COVID-19 vaccine. Study outcomes and limitations: There were vaccine-associated CD4 TCRs across spike, dominant at 160-218 and 743-854. Repertoire sampling occurred only after the peak T cell response. Only a handful of AZD1222 recipients, roughly 6 in all, had baseline seropositivity. Reports say nearly half of spike-specific TCRs go after unmutated variant regions.

This CDR3 has 18 amino acids. Germline V CDR1 and CDR2: SGHDT, YYEEEE. Trimming at V came to 1 base and at J to 3 bases, leaving 7 bases not matched to a gene. Only in-frame clones appear in the TCRdb table, and some are missing; sequencing was by immunoSEQ multiplex PCR. The table has about 83,000 clones, roughly 82% seen once. The chain is built from TRBV5-6 and TRBJ2-2; 12 bases align to TRBD2. The TCR originated in an adult in good health. This sample comprised peripheral blood, obtained on day 0 of AZD1222 vaccination. The CDR3 bases are TGTGCCAGCAGCTTGCTTGCTAGCGGGAGGGCCGACACCGGGGAGCTGTTTTTT. Residues: CASSLLASGRADTGELFF.